This T cell receptor beta chain stems from a study of blood T cell repertoires in COVID-19. At the level of the study: In each case, the material was cDNA or gDNA derived from T cells, B-cell-depleted T cells, or PBMCs.

Per the original methods: Amplified reference gene primers provided the basis for estimating nucleated cell counts. Assay: immunoSEQ multiplex PCR; the TCRdb copy retains only in-frame clones and omits some. The V and J calls and the clone size are those of that table, but D and trimming were determined from the DNA. The repertoire consists of 200,000 to 250,000 clones, with more than 80% occurring once and the leading ten covering over 9.5%. V dropped 2 bases and J dropped 3; count of bases not matched to a gene: 7. Germline V gene data show CDR1 as MNHEY and CDR2 as SVGAGI. The CDR3 sequence is 16 residues long.

The source material was peripheral blood. The chain carries TRBV6-5 and TRBJ1-1; 9 bases fit TRBD1. This TCR was recovered from a woman older than 75 with acute or convalescent COVID-19. The DNA of the CDR3 is TGTGCCAGCAGTTACGAGACAGGGGGATTTCACACTGAAGCTTTCTTT. This codes for CASSYETGGFHTEAFF.